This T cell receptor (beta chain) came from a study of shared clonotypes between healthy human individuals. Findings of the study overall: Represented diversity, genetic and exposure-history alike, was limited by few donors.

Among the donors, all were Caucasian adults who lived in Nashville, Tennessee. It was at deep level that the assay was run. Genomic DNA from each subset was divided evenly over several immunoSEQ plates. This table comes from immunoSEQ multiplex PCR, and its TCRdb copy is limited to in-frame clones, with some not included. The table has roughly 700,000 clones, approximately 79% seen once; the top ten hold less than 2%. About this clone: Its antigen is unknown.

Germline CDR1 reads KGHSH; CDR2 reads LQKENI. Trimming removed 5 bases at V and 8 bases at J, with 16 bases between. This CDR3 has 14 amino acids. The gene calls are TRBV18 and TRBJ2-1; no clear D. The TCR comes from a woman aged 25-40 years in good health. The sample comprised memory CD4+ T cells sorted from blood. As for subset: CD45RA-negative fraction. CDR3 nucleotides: TGTGCCAGCTCAGCCAGTCGTATATTGGATGAGCAGTTCTTC. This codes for CASSASRILDEQFF. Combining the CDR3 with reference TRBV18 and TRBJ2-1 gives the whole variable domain NAGVMQNPRHLVRRRGQEARLRCSPMKGHSHVYWYRQLPEEGLKFMVYLQKENIIDESGMPKERFSAEFPKEGPSILRIQQVVRGDSAAYFCASSASRILDEQFFGPGTRLTVL.